This T cell receptor (beta chain) was sequenced for a study of blood T cell repertoires in COVID-19. Study in general: Samples of COVID-19 (acute and convalescent) were obtained from the United States, Italy and Spain. PBMCs, B-cell-depleted T cells, or T cells were the source of the cDNA or gDNA that made up the material.

Sequencing was performed with immunoSEQ multiplex PCR; in TCRdb, only in-frame clones are kept and a portion is missing. The sample shows about 270,000 clones, about 89% of them seen only once. CDR1 is LGHNA, CDR2 YSLEER, per germline. The CDR3 runs 18 residues. V was trimmed by 0 bases and J by 1 base, leaving 17 bases between them. The TCR was taken from a woman aged 18-29 years who had recovered from COVID-19. This chain uses TRBV4-3 with TRBJ2-3, with a tentative D call TRBD2 (5 bases). Sequencing input: PBMCs or T cells enriched from blood (not recorded which). The CDR3 DNA is TGCGCCAGCAGCCAAGATGGGAGTGGGGTGTGGGGCACAGATACGCAGTATTTT. It codes for CASSQDGSGVWGTDTQYF.